The following is a T cell receptor (beta chain) sequence with its context. This clonotype was observed many times. The clone's antigen remains unknown. Base qualities are missing; no much larger clone stands one base away. The CDR1 and CDR2 encoded by the germline V gene are MDHEN and SYDVKM. Reading from cysteine to phenylalanine, the CDR3 counts 15 amino acids. The CDR3 DNA has 45 bases and is translated from base 1. The junction shows trimming of 1 base on V and 6 bases on J, plus 10 bases between the germline ends. The record originates from a study of neurological immune-mediated disorders (dated by TCRdb to 2018 to 2020). Regarding the complete study: Using UMI-based sequencing, the study compared peripheral blood TCR-beta repertoires from patients with HTLV-I-associated myelopathy (HAM/TSP), patients with multiple sclerosis, and healthy controls. The 90 to 120 TCR-beta libraries covered PBMC samples along with longitudinal samples, technical triplicates, and paired sorted CD4+ and CD8+ T-cell subsets. Technical triplicate libraries were sequenced so that the variability in frequency of each individual clone could be precisely calculated. The cohort included 60 to 75 subjects: about 14 with HAM/TSP, around 35 with multiple sclerosis, and around 20 healthy controls. Points the paper makes about the study in general: TCR clonal expansion was greatest in HAM/TSP patients and smallest in MS patients, who ranked below even healthy controls. No identical CDR3 amino acid sequences were shared among expanded clones across subjects, suggesting private TCR-beta repertoires in all groups.

To synthesize cDNA, template-switch 5'RACE was performed with a primer carrying a 10-nucleotide random unique molecular identifier so that each TCR transcript was tagged. Every sequencing run covered 15-18 subjects and yielded more than 180 million TCR-beta sequences. Total RNA was extracted with the RNeasy kit. Using the KAPA Real-time Library Amplification kit, TCR-beta VDJ regions were amplified with primers for the TCR constant region and the 5'RACE anchor. Sample indexes and Illumina adaptors were added in a first PCR, after which library yield was increased in a second PCR. After Ampure bead purification, the roughly 650 bp TCR product was size-selected on a 2% E-gel SizeSelection system. Before pooling, library quality was assessed on a Bioanalyzer, concentration was determined with Qubit, and library quantification was performed with the Kapa Library Quantification kit. An Illumina HiSeq 2500 sequenced the libraries paired-end 2 x 150 bp. To increase sequence diversity, about 25-30% phiX was spiked into each library pool. On the authors' methods: The quality-filtered reads were processed with the UMI-based MiGEC pipeline, whose error correction step removed more than 75% of the raw TCR sequences. IMGT germline references were used for alignment of VDJ genes, and clonotypes were defined by a unique CDR3 amino acid sequence together with V-J genes. Clonal expansion, Shannon diversity, and CDR3 relatedness (CalcPairwiseDistances, ClusterSamples) were evaluated with VDJtools, and phylogenetic trees were built with CLCbio workbench. A clone was classed as expanded if it had 8 or more unique UMIs, a cutoff based on coefficient-of-variation modelling across technical triplicates. The public sequencing data were trimmed at Q25 with fastp and processed into clonotypes with MiXCR by TCRdb, which kept only in-frame beta chains. CDR3 protein sequences are deduplicated, and each keeps its most common genes and DNA. The V and J calls follow TCRdb's processing rather than the paper's. This sample comprises around 47,000 distinct CDR3 sequences, roughly 21% of them detected only once. The ten largest make up roughly 4.7% of the sample.

The sample's time point label, decoded: technical triplicate 3. For the unsorted PBMC libraries, 2 million PBMCs were stored in RNAlater at -80 degrees C until RNA extraction and were used to generate the libraries. PBMCs were separated from peripheral blood using Ficoll-Hypaque density gradient centrifugation and then cryopreserved in liquid nitrogen. The source of this sequence is a man in his sixties with HTLV-1-associated myelopathy (HAM/TSP). Sequenced input: PBMCs. The rearranged segments are TRBV28 and TRBJ1-6, with the D gene too uncertain to name. CDR3 sequence: CASSLLALLNSPLHF. The nucleotide sequence is TGTGCCAGCAGTTTATTGGCCCTCCTTAATTCACCCCTCCACTTT.